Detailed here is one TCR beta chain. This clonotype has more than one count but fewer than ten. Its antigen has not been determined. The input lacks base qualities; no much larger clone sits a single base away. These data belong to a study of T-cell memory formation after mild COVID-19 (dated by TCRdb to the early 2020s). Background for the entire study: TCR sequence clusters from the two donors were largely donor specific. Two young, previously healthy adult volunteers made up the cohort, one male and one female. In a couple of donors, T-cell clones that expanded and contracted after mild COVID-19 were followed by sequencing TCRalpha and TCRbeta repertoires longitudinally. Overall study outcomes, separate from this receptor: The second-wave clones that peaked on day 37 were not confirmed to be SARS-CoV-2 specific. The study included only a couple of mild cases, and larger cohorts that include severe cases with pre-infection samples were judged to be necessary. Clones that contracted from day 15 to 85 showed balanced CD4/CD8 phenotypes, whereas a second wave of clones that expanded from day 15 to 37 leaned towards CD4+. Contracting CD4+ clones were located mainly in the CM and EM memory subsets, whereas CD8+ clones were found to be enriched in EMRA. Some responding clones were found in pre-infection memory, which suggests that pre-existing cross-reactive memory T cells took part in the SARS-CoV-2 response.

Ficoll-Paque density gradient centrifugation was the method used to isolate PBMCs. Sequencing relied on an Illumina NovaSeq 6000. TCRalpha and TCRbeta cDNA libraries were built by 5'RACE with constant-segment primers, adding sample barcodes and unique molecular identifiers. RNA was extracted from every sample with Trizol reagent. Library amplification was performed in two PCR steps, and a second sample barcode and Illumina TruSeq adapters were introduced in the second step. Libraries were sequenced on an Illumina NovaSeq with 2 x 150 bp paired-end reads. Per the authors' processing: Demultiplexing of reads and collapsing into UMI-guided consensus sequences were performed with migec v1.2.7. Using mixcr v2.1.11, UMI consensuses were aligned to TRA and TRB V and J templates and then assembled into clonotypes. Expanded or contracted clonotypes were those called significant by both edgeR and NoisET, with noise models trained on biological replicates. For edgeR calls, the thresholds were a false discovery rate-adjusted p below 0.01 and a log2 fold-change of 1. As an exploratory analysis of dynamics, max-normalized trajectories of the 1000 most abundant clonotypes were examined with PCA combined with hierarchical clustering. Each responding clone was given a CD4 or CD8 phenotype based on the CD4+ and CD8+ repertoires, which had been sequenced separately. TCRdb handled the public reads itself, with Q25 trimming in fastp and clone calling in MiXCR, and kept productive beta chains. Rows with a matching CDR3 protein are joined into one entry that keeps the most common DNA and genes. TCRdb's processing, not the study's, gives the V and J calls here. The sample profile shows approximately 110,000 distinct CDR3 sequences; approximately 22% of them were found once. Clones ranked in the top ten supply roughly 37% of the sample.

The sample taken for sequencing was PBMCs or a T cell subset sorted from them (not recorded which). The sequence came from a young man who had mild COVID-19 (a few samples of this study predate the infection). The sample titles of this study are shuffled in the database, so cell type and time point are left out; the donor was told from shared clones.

The CDR3 here reads CASSPRGTDTQYF. The DNA sequence is TGTGCCAGCAGCCCCCGGGGCACAGATACGCAGTATTTT. The chain employs TRBV4-2 and TRBJ2-3; no D gene can be assigned with confidence. The germline V gene specifies LGHNA as CDR1 and YNFKEQ as CDR2. V gives up 4 bases and J gives up 1 base, and the segment between their germline ends measures 6 bases. Counted from cysteine to phenylalanine, this CDR3 has 13 amino acids. The sequence is cut down to CDR3 DNA, 39 bases in frame from base 1.